This is a list of T cell receptor beta chains from one sample in a study of T cells in Graves' hyperthyroidism and ophthalmopathy. MiXCR was run by TCRdb on the multiplex PCR reads, yielding one entry per CDR3 protein. The sample contains 750,000 to 950,000 distinct CDR3 sequences, 35% to 45% of which appear only once. Source material: blood. Source of these receptors: a man aged 18 to 30 with Graves' hyperthyroidism. CDR3s leave out the opening cysteine and the closing phenylalanine or tryptophan.

CDR3aa	v_gene	j_gene
ASSPADRVGAF	TRBV19	TRBJ1-1
ASSLSGVSEQY	TRBV12-3/TRBV12-4	TRBJ2-7
ASSQERGDEQY	TRBV4-3	TRBJ2-7
ASTNGYEQY	TRBV7-9	TRBJ2-7
ASSGNGNIQY	TRBV25-1	TRBJ2-4
ASSFGQATSYEQY	TRBV12-3/TRBV12-4	TRBJ2-7
ASSASRKNTEAF	TRBV19	TRBJ1-1
ASSQGGELF	TRBV4-1	TRBJ2-2
ASSLSGGKPQH	TRBV12-3/TRBV12-4	TRBJ1-5
SATSGQETQY	TRBV29-1	TRBJ2-5
ASTLRTARNTGELF	TRBV7-9	TRBJ2-2
ASSQEQGPFYEQY	TRBV4-2	TRBJ2-7
ASSLEDSFYEQY	TRBV5-1	TRBJ2-7
ASSDPDEQY	TRBV7-9	TRBJ2-7
ASSLGGGMGTEAF	TRBV7-8	TRBJ1-1
ASSIKGQGSNQPQH	TRBV19	TRBJ1-5
ASSFQGTAAAEAF	TRBV5-1	TRBJ1-1
ASSDRSGNTIY	TRBV2	TRBJ1-3
SARSLGPSGRAGELF	TRBV20-1	TRBJ2-2
ASSENLGGWTQY	TRBV2	TRBJ2-5
ASSEGGSDSPLH	TRBV6-1	TRBJ1-6
ASILSTEPPTYEQY	TRBV2	TRBJ2-7
ASSPGHEAGATGELF	TRBV5-1	TRBJ2-2
ASSFGDDQETQY	TRBV7-2	TRBJ2-5
ASSQDPAGPIYEQY	TRBV4-1	TRBJ2-7